These T cell receptor beta chains were read from a single sample in a study of cytotoxic CD8 clonotypes in ibrutinib-treated CLL. Some clones are missing from TCRdb's copy, which holds only in-frame ones; the method was immunoSEQ multiplex PCR. The table includes 250,000 to 350,000 clones, 60% to 80% detected once. This material consisted of PBMCs, taken at disease progression, from a patient treated with ibrutinib. The receptors come from a human donor with chronic lymphocytic leukemia. Each CDR3 is given with its conserved first and last residue. Fields, in order: D gene, clone size, CDR3 length, V gene, J gene, CDR3 DNA, CDR3 protein. The D gene is left open where the match is weak. Part of the rows lack a size; the others show once, few, many or a class for expanded clones.

D gene: TRBD1; clone size: NA; CDR3 length: 14; V gene: TRBV27; J gene: TRBJ1-2; CDR3 DNA: TGTGCCAGCAGTTTGAGAGGGGGCCGGTATGGCTACACCTTC; CDR3 protein: CASSLRGGRYGYTF
D gene: TRBD2; clone size: NA; CDR3 length: 19; V gene: TRBV13; J gene: TRBJ2-2; CDR3 DNA: TGTGCCAGCAGCCCAGGGACTAGCGGGAGGGCCTCGAACACCGGGGAGCTGTTTTTT; CDR3 protein: CASSPGTSGRASNTGELFF
D gene: TRBD1; clone size: NA; CDR3 length: 14; V gene: TRBV7-8; J gene: TRBJ1-2; CDR3 DNA: TGTGCCAGCAGCTCTTACAGGGGAGACTATGGCTACACCTTC; CDR3 protein: CASSSYRGDYGYTF
D gene: NA; clone size: NA; CDR3 length: 14; V gene: TRBV5-4; J gene: TRBJ1-2; CDR3 DNA: TGTGCCAGCAGCTTGGTACAAGGAAGCTATGGCTACACCTTC; CDR3 protein: CASSLVQGSYGYTF
D gene: TRBD1; clone size: few; CDR3 length: 14; V gene: TRBV4-2; J gene: TRBJ2-2; CDR3 DNA: TGTGCCAGCAGCTCGGGACAGGGCACCGGGGAGCTGTTTTTT; CDR3 protein: CASSSGQGTGELFF
D gene: NA; clone size: once; CDR3 length: 10; V gene: TRBV29-1; J gene: TRBJ2-7; CDR3 DNA: TGCAGCGTCTTCGAGGACAGCCAGTACTTC; CDR3 protein: CSVFEDSQYF
D gene: TRBD1; clone size: NA; CDR3 length: 13; V gene: TRBV29-1; J gene: TRBJ1-1; CDR3 DNA: TGCAGCCTTTCACAGGGGGCGAACACTGAAGCTTTCTTT; CDR3 protein: CSLSQGANTEAFF
D gene: TRBD1; clone size: NA; CDR3 length: 15; V gene: TRBV7-9; J gene: TRBJ1-1; CDR3 DNA: TGTGCCAGCAGCTTAGTGACAGGGAGGTACACTGAAGCTTTCTTT; CDR3 protein: CASSLVTGRYTEAFF
D gene: NA; clone size: NA; CDR3 length: 14; V gene: TRBV28; J gene: TRBJ2-5; CDR3 DNA: TGTGCCAGCAGTTTAGGCGGCAGGCAAGAGACCCAGTACTTC; CDR3 protein: CASSLGGRQETQYF
D gene: TRBD2; clone size: NA; CDR3 length: 16; V gene: TRBV13; J gene: TRBJ2-1; CDR3 DNA: TGTGCCAGCAGCCCAAGACTAGCGGGGGGGTACAATGAGCAGTTCTTC; CDR3 protein: CASSPRLAGGYNEQFF
D gene: TRBD1; clone size: NA; CDR3 length: 14; V gene: TRBV9; J gene: TRBJ1-1; CDR3 DNA: TGTGCCAGCAGCATACAGGGGGCGAACACTGAAGCTTTCTTT; CDR3 protein: CASSIQGANTEAFF
D gene: NA; clone size: NA; CDR3 length: 12; V gene: TRBV7-6; J gene: TRBJ2-5; CDR3 DNA: TGTGCCAGCAGTGAGGCCTGGGAGACCCAGTACTTC; CDR3 protein: CASSEAWETQYF
D gene: NA; clone size: NA; CDR3 length: 15; V gene: TRBV6-1; J gene: TRBJ1-5; CDR3 DNA: TGTGCCAGCATGGGTCGGGGGTGGAGCAATCAGCCCCAGCATTTT; CDR3 protein: CASMGRGWSNQPQHF
D gene: TRBD1; clone size: NA; CDR3 length: 14; V gene: TRBV6-5; J gene: TRBJ1-2; CDR3 DNA: TGTGCCAGCAGCCTCGGGACAGGCTGGCATGGCTACACCTTC; CDR3 protein: CASSLGTGWHGYTF
D gene: NA; clone size: NA; CDR3 length: 15; V gene: TRBV19; J gene: TRBJ1-1; CDR3 DNA: TGTGCCACCCTGGTCGGGACTTGGAGGAACACTGAAGCTTTCTTT; CDR3 protein: CATLVGTWRNTEAFF
D gene: TRBD1; clone size: NA; CDR3 length: 14; V gene: TRBV27; J gene: TRBJ2-7; CDR3 DNA: TGTGCCAGCAGTTTGGGACAGGGGCCCTACGAGCAGTACTTC; CDR3 protein: CASSLGQGPYEQYF
D gene: TRBD1; clone size: NA; CDR3 length: 15; V gene: TRBV6-5; J gene: TRBJ2-7; CDR3 DNA: TGTGCCAGCAGGACACAGGGGGCGGGTGGCTACGAGCAGTACTTC; CDR3 protein: CASRTQGAGGYEQYF
D gene: NA; clone size: NA; CDR3 length: 17; V gene: TRBV5-6; J gene: TRBJ1-4; CDR3 DNA: TGTGCCAGCAGCCGCGCCCTCATGCAGTCAACTAATGAAAAACTGTTTTTT; CDR3 protein: CASSRALMQSTNEKLFF
D gene: TRBD2; clone size: NA; CDR3 length: 19; V gene: TRBV5-1; J gene: TRBJ2-5; CDR3 DNA: TGCGCCAGCAGCCTCGGGACTAGCGGGAGGCTCACACCGAGGAAGACCCAGTACTTC; CDR3 protein: CASSLGTSGRLTPRKTQYF
D gene: TRBD2; clone size: few; CDR3 length: 18; V gene: TRBV13; J gene: TRBJ2-3; CDR3 DNA: TGTGCCAGCAGCTCACCCCTCGGGCTAGCGGGGTCTGGAGATACGCAGTATTTT; CDR3 protein: CASSSPLGLAGSGDTQYF
D gene: NA; clone size: NA; CDR3 length: 13; V gene: TRBV9; J gene: TRBJ2-7; CDR3 DNA: TGTGCCAGCAGCACCGGGGCCGACTACGAGCAGTACTTC; CDR3 protein: CASSTGADYEQYF
D gene: NA; clone size: NA; CDR3 length: 16; V gene: TRBV6-6; J gene: TRBJ1-1; CDR3 DNA: TGTGCCAGCAGTACCCACCGGGGCCCCATGAACACTGAAGCTTTCTTT; CDR3 protein: CASSTHRGPMNTEAFF
D gene: NA; clone size: NA; CDR3 length: 15; V gene: TRBV25-1; J gene: TRBJ2-1; CDR3 DNA: TGTGCCAGCAGTGAATCCCCAGGGGCCTACAATGAGCAGTTCTTC; CDR3 protein: CASSESPGAYNEQFF
D gene: TRBD1; clone size: NA; CDR3 length: 14; V gene: TRBV2; J gene: TRBJ2-7; CDR3 DNA: TGTGCCAGCAGGAGGGGACAGGGAATGTACGAGCAGTACTTC; CDR3 protein: CASRRGQGMYEQYF
D gene: TRBD1; clone size: NA; CDR3 length: 15; V gene: TRBV4-1; J gene: TRBJ2-5; CDR3 DNA: TGCGCCAGCAGCCCTACCGGGACAGCGCAAGAGACCCAGTACTTC; CDR3 protein: CASSPTGTAQETQYF
D gene: NA; clone size: NA; CDR3 length: 14; V gene: TRBV6-6; J gene: TRBJ2-2; CDR3 DNA: TGTGCCAGCAGCCTCCGGACCGGAGCCGGGGAGCTGTTTTTT; CDR3 protein: CASSLRTGAGELFF
D gene: NA; clone size: NA; CDR3 length: 15; V gene: TRBV21-1; J gene: TRBJ2-7; CDR3 DNA: TGTGCCAGCAGCAAAGGGGACAGGCTTTCCTACGAGCAGTACTTC; CDR3 protein: CASSKGDRLSYEQYF
D gene: NA; clone size: once; CDR3 length: 10; V gene: TRBV29-1; J gene: TRBJ1-4; CDR3 DNA: TGCAGCGTTTTAAATGAAAAACTGTTTTTT; CDR3 protein: CSVLNEKLFF
D gene: NA; clone size: NA; CDR3 length: 13; V gene: TRBV5-4; J gene: TRBJ1-1; CDR3 DNA: TGTGCCAGCAGCCAGACAGTCCGGACTGAAGCTTTCTTT; CDR3 protein: CASSQTVRTEAFF
D gene: NA; clone size: NA; CDR3 length: 14; V gene: TRBV14; J gene: TRBJ1-4; CDR3 DNA: TGTGCCAGCAGCCAAGCTCAGTTTAATGAAAAACTGTTTTTT; CDR3 protein: CASSQAQFNEKLFF
D gene: NA; clone size: NA; CDR3 length: 14; V gene: TRBV7-9; J gene: TRBJ2-3; CDR3 DNA: TGTGCCAGCAGCTTTATCGATTGGGCAGATACGCAGTATTTT; CDR3 protein: CASSFIDWADTQYF
D gene: TRBD1; clone size: NA; CDR3 length: 16; V gene: TRBV6-6; J gene: TRBJ2-7; CDR3 DNA: TGTGCCAGCAGCCCCCCAGACAGGGTAGGGTCCTACGAGCAGTACTTC; CDR3 protein: CASSPPDRVGSYEQYF
D gene: TRBD1; clone size: NA; CDR3 length: 14; V gene: TRBV29-1; J gene: TRBJ2-7; CDR3 DNA: TGCAGCGTGACCTCCGGGACAGGGGGCAACGAGCAGTACTTC; CDR3 protein: CSVTSGTGGNEQYF
D gene: TRBD2; clone size: few; CDR3 length: 17; V gene: TRBV27; J gene: TRBJ2-1; CDR3 DNA: TGTGCCAGCAGTTTATTAGCGGGAGGCCTTATTTACAATGAGCAGTTCTTC; CDR3 protein: CASSLLAGGLIYNEQFF
D gene: NA; clone size: NA; CDR3 length: 14; V gene: TRBV5-4; J gene: TRBJ2-1; CDR3 DNA: TGTGCCAGCAGCTTGAGGGGGGGAGCCAATGAGCAGTTCTTC; CDR3 protein: CASSLRGGANEQFF
D gene: NA; clone size: NA; CDR3 length: 14; V gene: TRBV7-2; J gene: TRBJ2-5; CDR3 DNA: TGTGCCAGCAGCCCAGCCCCGCAGCAAGAGACCCAGTACTTC; CDR3 protein: CASSPAPQQETQYF
D gene: NA; clone size: few; CDR3 length: 17; V gene: TRBV27; J gene: TRBJ2-7; CDR3 DNA: TGTGCCAGCGGTCGGTCCATGGGACTCTTAAGCTCCTACGAGCAGTACTTC; CDR3 protein: CASGRSMGLLSSYEQYF
D gene: NA; clone size: NA; CDR3 length: 18; V gene: TRBV4-1; J gene: TRBJ2-7; CDR3 DNA: TGCGCCAGCAGCCAACCGCCCAGCGCGGCAGGGGTATTTACCGAGCAGTACTTC; CDR3 protein: CASSQPPSAAGVFTEQYF
D gene: NA; clone size: NA; CDR3 length: 13; V gene: TRBV7-9; J gene: TRBJ2-3; CDR3 DNA: TGTGCCAGCAGCGGACGTAGGGCAGATACGCAGTATTTT; CDR3 protein: CASSGRRADTQYF
D gene: NA; clone size: NA; CDR3 length: 13; V gene: TRBV9; J gene: TRBJ2-1; CDR3 DNA: TGTGCCAGCAGAGGGGGACCGAGGGATGAGCAGTTCTTC; CDR3 protein: CASRGGPRDEQFF
D gene: NA; clone size: NA; CDR3 length: 15; V gene: TRBV2; J gene: TRBJ2-3; CDR3 DNA: TGTGCCAGCAGGAGACTGGGGGCTGGCACAGATACGCAGTATTTT; CDR3 protein: CASRRLGAGTDTQYF
D gene: NA; clone size: NA; CDR3 length: 16; V gene: TRBV19; J gene: TRBJ1-5; CDR3 DNA: TGTGCCAGTAGTATAGCCGAATCGAGGGGGAATCAGCCCCAGCATTTT; CDR3 protein: CASSIAESRGNQPQHF
D gene: TRBD1; clone size: once; CDR3 length: 14; V gene: TRBV5-6; J gene: TRBJ1-1; CDR3 DNA: TGTGCCAGCAGTGATGGACAGGTTGGCACTGAAGCTTTCTTT; CDR3 protein: CASSDGQVGTEAFF
D gene: NA; clone size: few; CDR3 length: 15; V gene: TRBV6-5; J gene: TRBJ1-2; CDR3 DNA: TGTGCCAGCAGTCTAGCCAGGACAGTCGCCGAGGGCTACACCTTC; CDR3 protein: CASSLARTVAEGYTF
D gene: NA; clone size: NA; CDR3 length: 13; V gene: TRBV5-1; J gene: TRBJ2-7; CDR3 DNA: TGCGCCACCCGCCGGGACACAACCTACGAGCAGTACTTC; CDR3 protein: CATRRDTTYEQYF
D gene: NA; clone size: NA; CDR3 length: 19; V gene: TRBV27; J gene: TRBJ2-6; CDR3 DNA: TGTGCCAGCAGTTTCCATAATCGGGGATTAAGCTCTGGGGCCAACGTCCTGACTTTC; CDR3 protein: CASSFHNRGLSSGANVLTF
D gene: TRBD2; clone size: NA; CDR3 length: 14; V gene: TRBV5-1; J gene: TRBJ2-4; CDR3 DNA: TGCGCCAGCAGCCTCGCGGGGGAAGAAAACATTCAGTACTTC; CDR3 protein: CASSLAGEENIQYF
D gene: NA; clone size: NA; CDR3 length: 13; V gene: TRBV2; J gene: TRBJ1-5; CDR3 DNA: TGTGCCAGCAGCTGGGGTAGCAATCAGCCCCAGCATTTT; CDR3 protein: CASSWGSNQPQHF
D gene: NA; clone size: NA; CDR3 length: 13; V gene: TRBV10-3; J gene: TRBJ2-1; CDR3 DNA: TGTGCCATCAGTGAGTTCTCAGGGACTGAGCAGTTCTTC; CDR3 protein: CAISEFSGTEQFF
D gene: NA; clone size: few; CDR3 length: 15; V gene: TRBV28; J gene: TRBJ1-2; CDR3 DNA: TGTGCCAGCAGTCCCACGAGGATCCTTAACTATGGCTACACCTTC; CDR3 protein: CASSPTRILNYGYTF
D gene: TRBD2; clone size: NA; CDR3 length: 16; V gene: TRBV13; J gene: TRBJ2-7; CDR3 DNA: TGTGCCAGCAGCCAGGGACTAGCGGGAGCCTTATACGAGCAGTACTTC; CDR3 protein: CASSQGLAGALYEQYF
D gene: TRBD1; clone size: NA; CDR3 length: 15; V gene: TRBV5-5; J gene: TRBJ1-5; CDR3 DNA: TGTGCCAGCAGTTTCCAGACGGGACAGGATCAGCCCCAGCATTTT; CDR3 protein: CASSFQTGQDQPQHF
D gene: NA; clone size: NA; CDR3 length: 14; V gene: TRBV5-1; J gene: TRBJ1-1; CDR3 DNA: TGCGCCAGCAGCTTGGGCAGGGGTGACACTGAAGCTTTCTTT; CDR3 protein: CASSLGRGDTEAFF
D gene: TRBD1; clone size: NA; CDR3 length: 14; V gene: TRBV15; J gene: TRBJ1-4; CDR3 DNA: TGTGCCACCACGCGGGAGGACAGGGATGAAAAACTGTTTTTT; CDR3 protein: CATTREDRDEKLFF
D gene: TRBD1; clone size: NA; CDR3 length: 13; V gene: TRBV10-2; J gene: TRBJ2-7; CDR3 DNA: TGCGCCAGCATCCCGGACAGGACCTACGAGCAGTACTTC; CDR3 protein: CASIPDRTYEQYF